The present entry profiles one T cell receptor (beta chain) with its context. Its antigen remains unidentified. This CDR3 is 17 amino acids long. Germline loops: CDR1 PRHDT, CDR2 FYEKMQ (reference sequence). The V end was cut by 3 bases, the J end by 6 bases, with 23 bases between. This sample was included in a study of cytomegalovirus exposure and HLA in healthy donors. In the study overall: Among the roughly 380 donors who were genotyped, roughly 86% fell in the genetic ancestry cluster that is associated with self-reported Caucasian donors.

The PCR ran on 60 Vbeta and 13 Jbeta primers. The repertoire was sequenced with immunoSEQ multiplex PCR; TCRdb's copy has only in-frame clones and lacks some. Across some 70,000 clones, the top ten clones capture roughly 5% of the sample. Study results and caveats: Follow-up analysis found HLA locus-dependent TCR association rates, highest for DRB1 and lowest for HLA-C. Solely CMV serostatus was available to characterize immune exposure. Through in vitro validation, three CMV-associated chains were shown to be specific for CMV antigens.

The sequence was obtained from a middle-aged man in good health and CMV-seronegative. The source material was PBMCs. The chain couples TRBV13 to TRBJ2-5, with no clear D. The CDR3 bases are TGTGCCAGCAGCTTTCTCCCCCCGGGTCCGTACGAGAAGACCCAGTACTTC. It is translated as CASSFLPPGPYEKTQYF. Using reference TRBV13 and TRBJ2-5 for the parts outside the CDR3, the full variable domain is AAGVIQSPRHLIKEKRETATLKCYPIPRHDTVYWYQQGPGQDPQFLISFYEKMQSDKGSIPDRFSAQQFSDYHSELNMSSLELGDSALYFCASSFLPPGPYEKTQYFGPGTRLLVL.